This T cell receptor (beta chain) was obtained from a study of human thymus T cells. Study findings and constraints: Apparent bias marked the V and J gene usage of thymic and blood repertoires. Related research has reported that thymic repertoires overlap highly among unrelated individuals.

The table came from immunoSEQ multiplex PCR; TCRdb's copy has only in-frame clones and leaves some out. The profile shows some 130,000 clones, around 94% of them singletons. This clone was detected only once. Antigen unknown. It was from resections taken during corrective heart surgery that the thymus tissue came. The people who donated were healthy Finnish babies having corrective surgery for congenital heart defects. This CDR3 has 13 residues. Germline V gene data show CDR1 as SGHRS and CDR2 as YFSETQ. Trimming removed 2 bases at V and 5 bases at J, with 11 bases between. The source is a boy in the first two years of life with a congenital heart defect but otherwise immunologically healthy. Sequences were obtained from thymus tissue. J is TRBJ2-7 and V is TRBV5-1; D gene uncertain. The CDR3 loop is CASSFLNLDEQYF. CDR3 DNA: TGCGCCAGCAGCTTCCTAAACCTAGACGAGCAGTACTTC.